Listed below are T cell receptor beta chains from one sample, sequenced in a study of cytomegalovirus exposure and HLA in healthy donors. Measured with immunoSEQ multiplex PCR; TCRdb has only the in-frame clones, and not every one. Recorded here are tens of thousands of clones; the top ten clones represent 2.7%. The sequenced sample was PBMCs. These receptors were collected from a man aged 35 to 55 in good health and CMV-seronegative. CDR3s include the opening cysteine and the closing phenylalanine or tryptophan. D genes are given only for firm matches. Size tells how often a clone was seen (once, few, many) or the class of an expanded clone, and some rows leave it out.

clone_size: -; v_call: TRBV29-1; cdr3_length: 13; d_call: TRBD1; j_call: TRBJ2-7; cdr3_aa: CSTQGQGANEQYF; cdr3_nt: TGCAGCACCCAGGGGCAGGGGGCGAACGAGCAGTACTTC
clone_size: -; v_call: TRBV28; cdr3_length: 13; d_call: TRBD1; j_call: TRBJ2-7; cdr3_aa: CGPGQGPVWEQYF; cdr3_nt: TGTGGGCCGGGACAGGGGCCAGTCTGGGAGCAGTACTTC
clone_size: -; v_call: TRBV7-9; cdr3_length: 16; d_call: TRBD2; j_call: TRBJ2-1; cdr3_aa: CASSLATQRGYREQFF; cdr3_nt: TGTGCCAGCAGCTTAGCAACCCAGCGGGGGTACCGTGAGCAGTTCTTC
clone_size: -; v_call: TRBV9; cdr3_length: 12; d_call: -; j_call: TRBJ2-5; cdr3_aa: CASSGTVETQYF; cdr3_nt: TGTGCCAGCAGCGGGACAGTAGAGACCCAGTACTTC
clone_size: -; v_call: TRBV19; cdr3_length: 12; d_call: -; j_call: TRBJ1-1; cdr3_aa: CASSRAYTEAFF; cdr3_nt: TGTGCCAGTAGTAGGGCCTACACTGAAGCTTTCTTT
clone_size: -; v_call: TRBV5-1; cdr3_length: 14; d_call: -; j_call: TRBJ1-1; cdr3_aa: CASSSQGTGPEAFF; cdr3_nt: TGCGCCAGCAGCAGCCAGGGGACGGGCCCTGAAGCTTTCTTT
clone_size: -; v_call: TRBV2; cdr3_length: 16; d_call: -; j_call: TRBJ1-5; cdr3_aa: CASSEALPGVGQPQHF; cdr3_nt: TGTGCCAGCAGTGAAGCGCTTCCAGGGGTGGGGCAGCCCCAGCATTTT
clone_size: medium-sized; v_call: TRBV19; cdr3_length: 14; d_call: TRBD1; j_call: TRBJ2-1; cdr3_aa: CASSVGTGVNEQFF; cdr3_nt: TGTGCCAGTTCCGTCGGGACAGGGGTCAATGAGCAGTTCTTC
clone_size: -; v_call: TRBV4-2; cdr3_length: 16; d_call: TRBD2; j_call: TRBJ2-1; cdr3_aa: CASSPRTSGGDNEQFF; cdr3_nt: TGTGCCAGCAGCCCCAGGACTAGCGGGGGCGACAATGAGCAGTTCTTC
clone_size: -; v_call: TRBV30; cdr3_length: 13; d_call: -; j_call: TRBJ2-2; cdr3_aa: CALEVQPYWELFF; cdr3_nt: TGTGCCTTGGAGGTGCAACCGTATTGGGAGCTGTTTTTT
clone_size: -; v_call: TRBV30; cdr3_length: 13; d_call: -; j_call: TRBJ2-3; cdr3_aa: CAWSVRSTDTQYF; cdr3_nt: TGTGCCTGGAGTGTACGGAGCACAGATACGCAGTATTTT
clone_size: -; v_call: TRBV7-9; cdr3_length: 15; d_call: -; j_call: TRBJ2-5; cdr3_aa: CASTLLEGFSETQYF; cdr3_nt: TGTGCCAGCACCCTGCTGGAGGGTTTCTCGGAGACCCAGTACTTC
clone_size: -; v_call: TRBV28; cdr3_length: 14; d_call: TRBD2; j_call: TRBJ2-5; cdr3_aa: CASSSSGGEETQYF; cdr3_nt: TGTGCCAGCAGTAGCAGCGGGGGTGAAGAGACCCAGTACTTC
clone_size: -; v_call: TRBV9; cdr3_length: 15; d_call: -; j_call: TRBJ1-4; cdr3_aa: CASSDGQLLNEKLFF; cdr3_nt: TGTGCCAGCAGCGATGGACAGCTATTGAATGAAAAACTGTTTTTT
clone_size: -; v_call: TRBV28; cdr3_length: 15; d_call: -; j_call: TRBJ2-6; cdr3_aa: CASSLAHSGANVLTF; cdr3_nt: TGTGCCAGCAGTTTGGCACACTCTGGGGCCAACGTCCTGACTTTC
clone_size: -; v_call: TRBV5-1; cdr3_length: 14; d_call: TRBD2; j_call: TRBJ2-1; cdr3_aa: CASNRGGPGDEQFF; cdr3_nt: TGCGCCAGCAACCGCGGGGGGCCTGGGGATGAGCAGTTCTTC
clone_size: -; v_call: TRBV7-9; cdr3_length: 13; d_call: -; j_call: TRBJ1-1; cdr3_aa: CASSLATSSLAFF; cdr3_nt: TGTGCCAGCAGCTTAGCGACAAGTTCCTTAGCTTTCTTT
clone_size: -; v_call: TRBV19; cdr3_length: 13; d_call: -; j_call: TRBJ2-5; cdr3_aa: CASSRGQQETQYF; cdr3_nt: TGTGCCAGTAGTAGGGGACAACAAGAGACCCAGTACTTC
clone_size: -; v_call: TRBV19; cdr3_length: 15; d_call: TRBD1; j_call: TRBJ1-6; cdr3_aa: CASKPRQGVASPLHF; cdr3_nt: TGTGCCAGTAAACCGAGACAGGGGGTAGCCTCACCCCTCCACTTT
clone_size: -; v_call: TRBV4-2; cdr3_length: 11; d_call: -; j_call: TRBJ1-2; cdr3_aa: CATGGGYGYTF; cdr3_nt: TGTGCCACCGGGGGGGGCTATGGCTACACCTTC
clone_size: -; v_call: TRBV28; cdr3_length: 12; d_call: -; j_call: TRBJ1-5; cdr3_aa: CASSSGSIPQHF; cdr3_nt: TGTGCCAGCAGCTCAGGGTCTATACCCCAGCATTTT
clone_size: -; v_call: TRBV7-8; cdr3_length: 19; d_call: TRBD2; j_call: TRBJ2-5; cdr3_aa: CASSSPSGGAFISQETQYF; cdr3_nt: TGTGCCAGCAGCTCACCTAGCGGGGGGGCCTTTATATCACAAGAGACCCAGTACTTC
clone_size: medium-sized; v_call: TRBV5-4; cdr3_length: 15; d_call: TRBD1; j_call: TRBJ1-1; cdr3_aa: CASSARQGGNTEAFF; cdr3_nt: TGTGCCAGCAGCGCCCGACAGGGTGGGAACACTGAAGCTTTCTTT
clone_size: -; v_call: TRBV9; cdr3_length: 15; d_call: TRBD1; j_call: TRBJ1-2; cdr3_aa: CASSVAVGQGNGYTF; cdr3_nt: TGTGCCAGCAGCGTAGCCGTAGGACAGGGAAATGGCTACACCTTC
clone_size: -; v_call: TRBV7-9; cdr3_length: 15; d_call: TRBD1; j_call: TRBJ2-7; cdr3_aa: CASSLGQMSSYEQYF; cdr3_nt: TGTGCCAGCAGCTTGGGACAGATGAGCTCCTACGAGCAGTACTTC
clone_size: -; v_call: TRBV9; cdr3_length: 14; d_call: -; j_call: TRBJ1-4; cdr3_aa: CASTGGQENEKLFF; cdr3_nt: TGTGCCAGCACCGGTGGGCAGGAAAATGAAAAACTGTTTTTT
clone_size: -; v_call: TRBV5-8; cdr3_length: 16; d_call: TRBD2; j_call: TRBJ2-3; cdr3_aa: CASSSSRAGGPDTQYF; cdr3_nt: TGTGCCAGCAGTTCCTCCAGAGCGGGGGGGCCAGATACGCAGTATTTT
clone_size: -; v_call: TRBV9; cdr3_length: 15; d_call: -; j_call: TRBJ2-4; cdr3_aa: CASSVDGGAKNIQYF; cdr3_nt: TGTGCCAGCAGCGTAGACGGGGGTGCCAAAAACATTCAGTACTTC
clone_size: -; v_call: TRBV7-8; cdr3_length: 15; d_call: TRBD2; j_call: TRBJ2-3; cdr3_aa: CASSAYGGETDTQYF; cdr3_nt: TGTGCCAGCAGCGCATATGGGGGGGAAACAGATACGCAGTATTTT
clone_size: -; v_call: TRBV6-1; cdr3_length: 13; d_call: -; j_call: TRBJ2-3; cdr3_aa: CASSERDTDTQYF; cdr3_nt: TGTGCCAGCAGTGAACGGGACACCGATACGCAGTATTTT